The entry below describes one T cell receptor (beta chain). Its antigen is unknown. CDR1 and CDR2 (germline): SGHDT, YYEEEE. Unmatched junction bases numbered 6, after V lost 1 base and J lost 3 bases. CDR3 length: 16 amino acids. 13 Jbeta primers and 60 Vbeta primers were used for the PCR. Assay: immunoSEQ multiplex PCR; the TCRdb copy retains only in-frame clones and omits some. This table has tens of thousands of clones, around 80% appearing once. This record belongs to a study of cytomegalovirus exposure and HLA in healthy donors. General study findings and limits: Later work found that TCR association rates differed between HLA loci; DRB1 had the most and HLA-C the fewest. TRBV6-2, TRBV6-3 and other indistinguishable V segments were excluded. The authors listed 150 to 200 TCR beta chains as cytomegalovirus-associated.

Each donor was healthy, and each was a bone marrow donor. The rearrangement uses TRBV5-6 and TRBJ2-2; 7 nucleotides line up with TRBD1. The sequence was obtained from a young woman in good health and CMV-seronegative. Sample: PBMCs. The CDR3 DNA reads as TGTGCCAGCAGCTTGTTCGGGACAGTCGACACCGGGGAGCTGTTTTTT. Protein product: CASSLFGTVDTGELFF.